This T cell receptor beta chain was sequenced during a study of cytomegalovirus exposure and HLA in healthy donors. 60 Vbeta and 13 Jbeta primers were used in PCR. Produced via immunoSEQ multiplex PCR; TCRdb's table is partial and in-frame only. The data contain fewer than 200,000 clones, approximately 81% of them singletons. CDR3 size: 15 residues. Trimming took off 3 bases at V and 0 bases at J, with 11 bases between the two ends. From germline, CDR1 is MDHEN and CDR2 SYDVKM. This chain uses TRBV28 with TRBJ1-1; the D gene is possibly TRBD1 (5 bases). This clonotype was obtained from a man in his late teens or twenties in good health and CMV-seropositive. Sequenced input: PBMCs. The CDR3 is CASSLGGAVNTEAFF. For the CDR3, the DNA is TGTGCCAGCAGTTTGGGCGGGGCAGTGAACACTGAAGCTTTCTTT.